This TCR beta chain was retrieved from a study of post-analysis software for immune sequencing data. At the level of the study: Relapsing-remitting, secondary progressive and progressive-relapsing courses of multiple sclerosis were included. Study-level results: F measure grouped same-batch samples tightly together. Controls had lower frequencies than patients of 4 or 5 TRBV segments, which included TRBV5-6, TRBV5-1 and TRBV20-1.

Built from TCR beta cDNA, the libraries had unique molecular identifiers in them. Researchers reported a few hundred thousand cDNA molecules coming from approximately 1 to 10 million T cells. MiXCR was run by TCRdb on the PCR reads, yielding one entry per CDR3 protein. The top ten clones hold 12% of a sample with around 440,000 distinct CDR3 sequences, 40% to 55% of them seen once. This clonotype appeared a few times. Its antigen is still unknown. CDR3 length equals 13 residues. V was pared by 4 bases and J by 1 base, with 8 bases between. CDR1 and CDR2 (germline): MGHDK, SYGVNS. J is TRBJ2-7 and V is TRBV25-1; D is unclear. This TCR was recovered from a girl aged 5 to 17 with multiple sclerosis. Sequences were obtained from blood. The CDR3 is CASSGPGSYEQYF. CDR3 in DNA: TGTGCCAGCAGTGGACCAGGTTCCTACGAGCAGTACTTC.